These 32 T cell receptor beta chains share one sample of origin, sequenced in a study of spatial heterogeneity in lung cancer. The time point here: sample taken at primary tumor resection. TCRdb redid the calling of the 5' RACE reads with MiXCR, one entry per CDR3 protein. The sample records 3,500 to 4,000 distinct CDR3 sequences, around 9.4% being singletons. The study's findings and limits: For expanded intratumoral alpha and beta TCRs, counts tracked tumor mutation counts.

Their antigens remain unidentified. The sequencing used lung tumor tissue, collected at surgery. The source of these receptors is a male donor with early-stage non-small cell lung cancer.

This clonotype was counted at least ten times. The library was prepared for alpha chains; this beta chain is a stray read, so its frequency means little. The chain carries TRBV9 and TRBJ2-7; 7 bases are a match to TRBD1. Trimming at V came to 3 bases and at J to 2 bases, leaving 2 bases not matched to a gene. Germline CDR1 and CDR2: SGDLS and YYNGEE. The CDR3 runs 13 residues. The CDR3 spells CASSGQGAYEQYF. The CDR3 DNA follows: TGTGCCAGCAGCGGTCAGGGGGCCTACGAGCAGTACTTC.

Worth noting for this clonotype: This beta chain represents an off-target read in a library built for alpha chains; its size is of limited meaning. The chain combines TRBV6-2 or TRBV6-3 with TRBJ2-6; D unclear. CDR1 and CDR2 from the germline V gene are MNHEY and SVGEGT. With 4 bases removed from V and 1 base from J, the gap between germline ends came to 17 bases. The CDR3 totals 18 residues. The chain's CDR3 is CASSSPLGVSSGANVLTF. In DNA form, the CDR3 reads TGTGCCAGCAGTTCCCCTCTGGGCGTCTCGTCTGGGGCCAACGTCCTGACTTTC.

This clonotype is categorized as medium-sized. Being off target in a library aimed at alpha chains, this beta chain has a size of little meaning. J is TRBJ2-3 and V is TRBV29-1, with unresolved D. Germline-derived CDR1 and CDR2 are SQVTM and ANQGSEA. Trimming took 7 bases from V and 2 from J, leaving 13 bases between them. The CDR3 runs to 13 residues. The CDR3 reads CSAGLLHTDTQYF. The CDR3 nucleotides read TGCAGCGCTGGCCTCTTACACACAGATACGCAGTATTTT.

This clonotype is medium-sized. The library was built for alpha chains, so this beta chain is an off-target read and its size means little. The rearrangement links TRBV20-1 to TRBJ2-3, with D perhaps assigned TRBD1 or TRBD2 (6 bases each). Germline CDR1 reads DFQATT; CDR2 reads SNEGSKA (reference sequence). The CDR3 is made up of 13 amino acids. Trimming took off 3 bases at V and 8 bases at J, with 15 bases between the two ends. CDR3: CSASFGGRSTQYF. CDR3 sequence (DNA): TGCAGTGCTAGTTTCGGGGGCCGGTCTACGCAGTATTTT.

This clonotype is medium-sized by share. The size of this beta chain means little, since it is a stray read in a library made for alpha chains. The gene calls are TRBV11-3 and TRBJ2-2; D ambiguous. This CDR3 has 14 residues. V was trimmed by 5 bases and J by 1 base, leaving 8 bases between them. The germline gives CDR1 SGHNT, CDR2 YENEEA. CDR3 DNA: TGTGCCAGCAGCAAGGATCAGAACACCGGGGAGCTGTTTTTT. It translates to CASSKDQNTGELFF.

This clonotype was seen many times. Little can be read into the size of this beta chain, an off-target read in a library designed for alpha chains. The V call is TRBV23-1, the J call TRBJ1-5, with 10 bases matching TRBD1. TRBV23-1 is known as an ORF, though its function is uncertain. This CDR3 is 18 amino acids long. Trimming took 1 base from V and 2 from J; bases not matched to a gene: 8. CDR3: CASSQCPEGQGCNQPQHF. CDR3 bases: TGCGCCAGCAGTCAATGCCCTGAGGGACAGGGGTGCAATCAGCCCCAGCATTTT.

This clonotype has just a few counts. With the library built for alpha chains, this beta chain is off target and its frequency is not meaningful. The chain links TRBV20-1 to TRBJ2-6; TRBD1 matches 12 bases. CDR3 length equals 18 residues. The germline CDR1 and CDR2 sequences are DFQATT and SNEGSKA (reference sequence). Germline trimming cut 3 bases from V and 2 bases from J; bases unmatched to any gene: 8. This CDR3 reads CSARTRDRGPTGANVLTF. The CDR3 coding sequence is TGCAGTGCTAGGACCCGGGACAGGGGGCCTACTGGGGCCAACGTCCTGACTTTC.

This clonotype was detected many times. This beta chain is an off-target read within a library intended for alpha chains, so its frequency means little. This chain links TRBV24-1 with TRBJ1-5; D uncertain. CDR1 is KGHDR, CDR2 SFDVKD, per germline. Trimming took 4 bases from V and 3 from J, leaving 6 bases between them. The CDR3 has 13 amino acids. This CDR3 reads CATSEHTNQPQHF. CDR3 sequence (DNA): TGTGCCACCAGTGAACACACCAATCAGCCCCAGCATTTT.

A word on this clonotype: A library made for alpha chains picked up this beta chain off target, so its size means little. CDR3 sequence reads: CASSQELAGYNEQFF. CDR3 in DNA: TGTGCCAGCAGCCAAGAACTAGCGGGGTACAATGAGCAGTTCTTC. The genes are TRBV4-2 and TRBJ2-1; 10 nucleotides line up with TRBD2. The V segment lost 0 bases and the J segment 4 bases; nucleotides outside the gene matches: 0. CDR1 is LGHNA, CDR2 YNFKEQ, per germline. The CDR3 consists of 15 residues.

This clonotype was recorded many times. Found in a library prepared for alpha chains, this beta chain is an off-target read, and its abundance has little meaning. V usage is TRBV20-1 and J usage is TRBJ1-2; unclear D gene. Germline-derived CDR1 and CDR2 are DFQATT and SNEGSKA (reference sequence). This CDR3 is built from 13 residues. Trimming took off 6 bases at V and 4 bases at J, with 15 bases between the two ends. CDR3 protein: CSAHMPSSYGYTF. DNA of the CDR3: TGCAGTGCCCATATGCCCTCCAGCTATGGCTACACCTTC.

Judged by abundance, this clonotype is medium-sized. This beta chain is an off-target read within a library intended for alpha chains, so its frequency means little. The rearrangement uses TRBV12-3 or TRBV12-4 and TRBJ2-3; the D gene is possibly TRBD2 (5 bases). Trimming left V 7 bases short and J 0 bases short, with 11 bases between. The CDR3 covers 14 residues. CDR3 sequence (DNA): TGTGCCAGCATCCTTGGACTTAGCACAGATACGCAGTATTTT. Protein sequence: CASILGLSTDTQYF.

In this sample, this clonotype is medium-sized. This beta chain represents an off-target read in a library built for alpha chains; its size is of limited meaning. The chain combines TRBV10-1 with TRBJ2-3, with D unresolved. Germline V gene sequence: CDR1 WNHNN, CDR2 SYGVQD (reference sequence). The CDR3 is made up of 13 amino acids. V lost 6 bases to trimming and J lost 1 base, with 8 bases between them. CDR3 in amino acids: CASRPSGTDTQYF. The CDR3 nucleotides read TGCGCCAGCAGACCCTCGGGCACAGATACGCAGTATTTT.

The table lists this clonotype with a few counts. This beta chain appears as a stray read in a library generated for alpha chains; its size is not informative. CDR3 amino acids: CASSLVGGPRGTQYF. The CDR3 coding sequence is TGTGCCAGCAGTTTAGTAGGTGGGCCCCGGGGGACCCAGTACTTC. The chain joins TRBV12-3 or TRBV12-4 to TRBJ2-5; D might be TRBD2 (5 bases). The V and J ends lost 1 base and 7 bases respectively, with 16 bases between them. This CDR3 has 15 residues.

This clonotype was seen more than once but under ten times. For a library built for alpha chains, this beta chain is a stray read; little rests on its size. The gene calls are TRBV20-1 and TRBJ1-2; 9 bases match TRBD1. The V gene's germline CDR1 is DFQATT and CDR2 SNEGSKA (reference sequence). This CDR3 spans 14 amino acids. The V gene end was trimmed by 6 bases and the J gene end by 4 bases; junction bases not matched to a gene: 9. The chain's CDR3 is CSADQTGQGYGYTF. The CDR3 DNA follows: TGCAGTGCGGACCAGACGGGACAGGGCTATGGCTACACCTTC.

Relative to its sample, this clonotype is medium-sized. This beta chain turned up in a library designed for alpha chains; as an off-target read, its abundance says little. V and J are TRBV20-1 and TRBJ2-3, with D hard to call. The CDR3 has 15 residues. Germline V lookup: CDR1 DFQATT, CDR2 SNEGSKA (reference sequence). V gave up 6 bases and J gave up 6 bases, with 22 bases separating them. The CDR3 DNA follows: TGCAGTGCCCCTGTCGTGGCCTCCTCGGATGATACGCAGTATTTT. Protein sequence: CSAPVVASSDDTQYF.

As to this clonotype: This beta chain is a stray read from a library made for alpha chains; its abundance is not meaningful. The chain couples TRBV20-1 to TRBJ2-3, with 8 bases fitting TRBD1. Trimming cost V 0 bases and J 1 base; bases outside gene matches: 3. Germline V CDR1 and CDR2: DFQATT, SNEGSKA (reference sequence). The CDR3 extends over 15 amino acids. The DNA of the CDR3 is TGCAGTGCTAGAGACCTGGACAGGGGCACAGATACGCAGTATTTT. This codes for CSARDLDRGTDTQYF.

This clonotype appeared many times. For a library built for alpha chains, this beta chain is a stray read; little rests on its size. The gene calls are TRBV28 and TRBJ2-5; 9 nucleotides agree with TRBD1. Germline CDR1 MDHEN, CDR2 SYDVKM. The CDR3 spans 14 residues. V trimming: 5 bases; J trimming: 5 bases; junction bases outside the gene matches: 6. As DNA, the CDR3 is TGTGCCAGCAGTGACCACAGGGGGCGGGAGACCCAGTACTTC. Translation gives CASSDHRGRETQYF.

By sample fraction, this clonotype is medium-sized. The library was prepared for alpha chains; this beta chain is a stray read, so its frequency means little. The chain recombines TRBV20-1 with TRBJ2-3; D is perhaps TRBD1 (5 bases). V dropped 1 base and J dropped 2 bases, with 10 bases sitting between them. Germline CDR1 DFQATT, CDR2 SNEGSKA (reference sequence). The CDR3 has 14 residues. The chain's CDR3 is CSARGGANTDTQYF. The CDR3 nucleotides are TGCAGTGCTAGAGGGGGCGCGAACACAGATACGCAGTATTTT.

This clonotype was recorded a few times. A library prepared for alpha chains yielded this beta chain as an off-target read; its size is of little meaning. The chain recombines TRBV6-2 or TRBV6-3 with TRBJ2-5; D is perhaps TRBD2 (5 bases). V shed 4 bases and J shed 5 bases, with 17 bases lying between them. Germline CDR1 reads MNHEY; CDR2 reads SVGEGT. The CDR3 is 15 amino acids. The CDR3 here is CASSSGRRGWETQYF. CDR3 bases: TGTGCCAGCAGTTCTGGACGTCGCGGGTGGGAGACCCAGTACTTC.

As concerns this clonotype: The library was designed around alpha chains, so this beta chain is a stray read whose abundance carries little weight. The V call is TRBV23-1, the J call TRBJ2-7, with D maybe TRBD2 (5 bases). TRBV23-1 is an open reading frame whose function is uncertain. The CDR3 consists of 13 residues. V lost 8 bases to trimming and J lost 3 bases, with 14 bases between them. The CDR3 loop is CASPHEGVYEQYF. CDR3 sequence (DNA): TGCGCCAGCCCCCACGAGGGTGTCTACGAGCAGTACTTC.

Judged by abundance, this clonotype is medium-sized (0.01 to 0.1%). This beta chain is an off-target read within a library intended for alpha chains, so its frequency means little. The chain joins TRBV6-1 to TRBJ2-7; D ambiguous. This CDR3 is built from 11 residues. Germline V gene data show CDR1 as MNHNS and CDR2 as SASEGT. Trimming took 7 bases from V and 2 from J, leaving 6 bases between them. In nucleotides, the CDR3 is TGTGCCAGCACCGGCACCTACGAGCAGTACTTC. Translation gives CASTGTYEQYF.

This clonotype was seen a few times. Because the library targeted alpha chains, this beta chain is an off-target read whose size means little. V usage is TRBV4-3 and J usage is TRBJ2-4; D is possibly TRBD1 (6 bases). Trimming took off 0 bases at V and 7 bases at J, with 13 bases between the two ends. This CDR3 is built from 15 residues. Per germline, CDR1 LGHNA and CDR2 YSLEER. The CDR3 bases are TGCGCCAGCAGCCAAGAGGTGGGGGCCCCGAACATTCAGTACTTC. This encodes CASSQEVGAPNIQYF.

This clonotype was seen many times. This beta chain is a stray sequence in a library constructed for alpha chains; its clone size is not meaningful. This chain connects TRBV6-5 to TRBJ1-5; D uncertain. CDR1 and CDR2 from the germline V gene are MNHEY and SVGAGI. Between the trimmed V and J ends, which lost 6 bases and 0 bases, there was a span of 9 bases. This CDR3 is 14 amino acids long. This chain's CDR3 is CASSARLSNQPQHF. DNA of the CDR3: TGTGCCAGCAGCGCCAGACTTAGCAATCAGCCCCAGCATTTT.

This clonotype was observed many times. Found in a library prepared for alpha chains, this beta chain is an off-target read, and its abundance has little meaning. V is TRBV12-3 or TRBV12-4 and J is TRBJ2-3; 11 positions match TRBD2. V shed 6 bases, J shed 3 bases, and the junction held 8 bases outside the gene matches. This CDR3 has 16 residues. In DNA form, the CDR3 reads TGTGCCAGCAGCCCCCGACTAGCGGGAAATACAGATACGCAGTATTTT. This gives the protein CASSPRLAGNTDTQYF.

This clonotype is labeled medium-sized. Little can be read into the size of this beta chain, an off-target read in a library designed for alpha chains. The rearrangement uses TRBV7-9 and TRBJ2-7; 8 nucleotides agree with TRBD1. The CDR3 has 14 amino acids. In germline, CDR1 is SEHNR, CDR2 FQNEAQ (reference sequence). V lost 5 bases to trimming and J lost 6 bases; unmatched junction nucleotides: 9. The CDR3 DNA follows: TGTGCCAGCAGCCCCGGACAGGGAGTACCCGAGCAGTACTTC. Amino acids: CASSPGQGVPEQYF.

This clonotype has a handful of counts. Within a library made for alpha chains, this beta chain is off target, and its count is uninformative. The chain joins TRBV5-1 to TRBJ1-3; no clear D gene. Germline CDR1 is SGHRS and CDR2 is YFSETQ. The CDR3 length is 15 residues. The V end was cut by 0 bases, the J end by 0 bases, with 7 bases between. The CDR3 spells CASSLDANSGNTIYF. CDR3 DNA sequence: TGCGCCAGCAGCTTGGACGCCAACTCTGGAAACACCATATATTTT.

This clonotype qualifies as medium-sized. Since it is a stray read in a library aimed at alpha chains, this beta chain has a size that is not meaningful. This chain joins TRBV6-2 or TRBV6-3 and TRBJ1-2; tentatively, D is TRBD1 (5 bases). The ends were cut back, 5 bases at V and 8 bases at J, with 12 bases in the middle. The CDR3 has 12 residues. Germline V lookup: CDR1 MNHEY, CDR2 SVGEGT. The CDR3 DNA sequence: TGTGCCAGCAGTCGTCAGGGAAACGGCTACACCTTC. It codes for CASSRQGNGYTF.

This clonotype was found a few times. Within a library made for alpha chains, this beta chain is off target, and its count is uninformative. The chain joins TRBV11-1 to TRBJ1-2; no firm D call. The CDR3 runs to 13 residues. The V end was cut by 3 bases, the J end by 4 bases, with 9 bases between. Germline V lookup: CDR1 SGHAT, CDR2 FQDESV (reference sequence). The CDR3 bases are TGTGCCAGCAGCTTCCCCAGCGGCTATGGCTACACCTTC. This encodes CASSFPSGYGYTF.

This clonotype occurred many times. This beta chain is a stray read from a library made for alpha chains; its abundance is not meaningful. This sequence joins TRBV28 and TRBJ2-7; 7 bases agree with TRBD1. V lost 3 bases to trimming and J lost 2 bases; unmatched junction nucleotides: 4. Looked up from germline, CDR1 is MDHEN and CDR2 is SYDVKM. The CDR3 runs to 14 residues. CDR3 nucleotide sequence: TGTGCCAGCAGTTTTAGTGACAGGGCCTACGAGCAGTACTTC. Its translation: CASSFSDRAYEQYF.

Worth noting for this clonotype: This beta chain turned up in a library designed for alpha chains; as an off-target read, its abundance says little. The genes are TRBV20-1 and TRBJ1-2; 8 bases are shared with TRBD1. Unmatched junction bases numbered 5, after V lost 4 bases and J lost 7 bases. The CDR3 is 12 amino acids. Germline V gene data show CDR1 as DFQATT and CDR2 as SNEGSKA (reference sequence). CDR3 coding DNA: TGCAGTGCTAACCCAGGGGGCCGTGGCTACACCTTC. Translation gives CSANPGGRGYTF.

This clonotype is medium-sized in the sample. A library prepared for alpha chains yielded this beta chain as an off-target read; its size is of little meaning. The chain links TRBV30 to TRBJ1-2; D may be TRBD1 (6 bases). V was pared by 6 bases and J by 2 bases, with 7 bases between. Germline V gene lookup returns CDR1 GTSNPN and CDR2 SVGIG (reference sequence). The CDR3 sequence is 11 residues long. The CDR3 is CACTGNYGYTF. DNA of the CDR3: TGTGCCTGTACAGGGAACTATGGCTACACCTTC.

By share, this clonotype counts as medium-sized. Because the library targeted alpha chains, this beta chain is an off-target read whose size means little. This CDR3 reads CRAAGIDEQFF. The CDR3 nucleotides are TGCAGGGCAGCGGGGATCGATGAGCAGTTCTTC. The chain combines TRBV20-1 with TRBJ2-1; 7 bases fit TRBD2. Per the germline V gene, CDR1 is DFQATT and CDR2 is SNEGSKA (reference sequence). This CDR3 spans 11 amino acids.